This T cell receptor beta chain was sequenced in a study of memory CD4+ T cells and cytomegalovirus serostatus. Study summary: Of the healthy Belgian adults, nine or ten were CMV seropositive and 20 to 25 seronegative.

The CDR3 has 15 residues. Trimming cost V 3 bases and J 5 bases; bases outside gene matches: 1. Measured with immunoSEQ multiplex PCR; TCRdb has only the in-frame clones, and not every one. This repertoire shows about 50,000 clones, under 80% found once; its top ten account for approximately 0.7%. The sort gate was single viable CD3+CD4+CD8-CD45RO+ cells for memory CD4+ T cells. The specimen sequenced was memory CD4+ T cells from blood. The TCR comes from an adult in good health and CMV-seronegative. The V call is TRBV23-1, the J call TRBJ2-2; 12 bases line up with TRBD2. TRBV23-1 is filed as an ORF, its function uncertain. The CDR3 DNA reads TGCGCCAGCAGTCAGGGGACTAGCGGGACCGGGGAGCTGTTTTTT. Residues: CASSQGTSGTGELFF.